These 28 T cell receptor beta chains originate from one sample sequenced in a study of CD8+CD57+ T cells in acquired aplastic anemia. Genomic DNA, serving as template, underwent TCR beta VDJ and CDR3 profiling. TCRdb passed the reads through MiXCR, listing each CDR3 protein once. This sample carries around 170,000 distinct CDR3 sequences, 40% to 50% of them seen once, and the ten largest clones take approximately 2.9%. What was sequenced was sorted CD4+, CD8+, or CD8+CD57+ T cells (not recorded which) from PBMCs. These receptor sequences come from a human donor in good health.

In its sample, this clonotype was seen many times. This chain connects TRBV6-1 to TRBJ2-5, with D unresolved. The CDR3 is made up of 13 amino acids. The V and J ends lost 3 bases and 4 bases respectively, with 9 bases between them. The V gene's germline CDR1 is MNHNS and CDR2 SASEGT. This CDR3 reads CASSENIRETQYF. The CDR3 DNA is TGTGCCAGCAGTGAGAATATACGAGAGACCCAGTACTTC.

The chain combines TRBV29-1 with TRBJ1-3; D perhaps matches TRBD1 (5 bases). V was cut by 4 bases and J by 8 bases, with 18 bases left in between. The germline CDR1 and CDR2 sequences are SQVTM and ANQGSEA. The CDR3 runs 14 residues. CDR3: CSVGVGDSLDTIYF. Here the CDR3 DNA reads TGCAGCGTTGGGGTGGGGGACTCGCTGGACACCATATATTTT.

The chain recombines TRBV24-1 with TRBJ2-7, with TRBD2 matching over 13 bases. Germline V gene sequence: CDR1 KGHDR, CDR2 SFDVKD. The ends lost 4 bases at V and 2 bases at J; junction bases unmatched: 1. The CDR3 consists of 15 residues. The CDR3 protein is CATSEGTSGTYEQYF. CDR3 bases: TGTGCCACCAGTGAGGGGACTAGCGGGACCTACGAGCAGTACTTC.

As to this clonotype: This clone may be a read error of a much larger clone one base away. The chain combines TRBV5-8 with TRBJ2-1, with a tentative D call TRBD1 (5 bases). Trimming pared 1 base from V and 0 bases from J, leaving 5 bases between. CDR3 length equals 14 residues. Germline V CDR1 and CDR2: SGHTS, YDEGEE. CDR3 nucleotide sequence: TGTGCCAGCAGCTTGCAGGGCTCCTACAATGAGCAGTTCTTC. This gives the protein CASSLQGSYNEQFF.

This clonotype was seen more than once but under ten times. The rearrangement links TRBV20-1 to TRBJ1-4, with D unclear. The V gene's germline CDR1 is DFQATT and CDR2 SNEGSKA (reference sequence). This CDR3 has 11 amino acids. V lost 3 bases and J 2 bases, leaving 1 base between the germline ends. CDR3 nucleotide sequence: TGCAGTGCTAGGACTAATGAAAAACTGTTTTTT. It yields the protein CSARTNEKLFF.

In this sample, this clonotype turned up many times. The V and J genes are TRBV12-3 or TRBV12-4 and TRBJ2-5, with a tentative D call TRBD2 (5 bases). Trimming removed 4 bases from V and 1 base from J, with 10 bases in between. CDR3 length equals 14 residues. The chain's CDR3 is CASSSTSFQETQYF. The DNA of the CDR3 is TGTGCCAGCAGTTCCACTAGTTTCCAAGAGACCCAGTACTTC.

The chain joins TRBV11-2 to TRBJ2-4; D gene unclear. Trimming removed 0 bases from V and 0 bases from J, with 15 bases in between. This CDR3 has 18 amino acids. Germline lookup yields CDR1 SGHAT and CDR2 FQNNGV. The CDR3 nucleotides are TGTGCCAGCAGCTTAGATGTTAGGCTGAAACTAGCCAAAAACATTCAGTACTTC. Protein product: CASSLDVRLKLAKNIQYF.

The V gene is TRBV29-1, the J gene TRBJ2-7, with 7 bases fitting TRBD1. The junction had 11 bases not matched to a gene; V was cut back by 6 bases and J by 3 bases. CDR3 length: 14 amino acids. CDR1 and CDR2 (germline): SQVTM, ANQGSEA. This chain's CDR3 is CSVAGTDVDYEQYF. CDR3 DNA: TGCAGCGTCGCCGGGACAGATGTAGACTACGAGCAGTACTTC.

In its sample, this clonotype was seen a few times. The chain couples TRBV10-3 to TRBJ1-5, with TRBD1 matching over 7 bases. The germline V gene has CDR1 ENHRY and CDR2 SYGVKD. This CDR3 has 16 amino acids. V gave up 2 bases and J gave up 2 bases; unmatched junction bases: 6. The CDR3 sequence: CAISENRGIGNQPQHF. The DNA for the CDR3 is TGTGCCATCAGTGAGAACAGGGGAATCGGCAATCAGCCCCAGCATTTT.

The chain has TRBV2 and TRBJ2-5; tentative D call: TRBD1 (5 bases). The CDR3 is made up of 14 amino acids. V gave up 1 base and J gave up 5 bases, with 11 bases separating them. CDR1 is SNHLY, CDR2 FYNNEI, per germline. In DNA form, the CDR3 reads TGTGCCAGCAGTGAAGGACAGTTGGGGGAGACCCAGTACTTC. This codes for CASSEGQLGETQYF. The whole variable domain, remainder taken from reference TRBV2 and TRBJ2-5, is EPEVTQTPSHQVTQMGQEVILRCVPISNHLYFYWYRQILGQKVEFLVSFYNNEISEKSEIFDDQFSVERPDGSNFTLKIRSTKLEDSAMYFCASSEGQLGETQYFGPGTRLLVL.

The chain carries TRBV24-1 and TRBJ1-5; a possible D gene is TRBD1 (6 bases). This CDR3 contains 16 residues. Trimming took 4 bases from V and 4 from J, leaving 16 bases between them. Looked up from germline, CDR1 is KGHDR and CDR2 is SFDVKD. CDR3 coding DNA: TGTGCCACCAGTGAATCGAGCGGACAGCTAAATCAGCCCCAGCATTTT. Its protein product is CATSESSGQLNQPQHF.

This sequence joins TRBV19 and TRBJ1-2; 10 bases agree with TRBD1. The CDR3 contains 14 residues. V gave up 10 bases and J gave up 6 bases; unmatched junction bases: 11. CDR1 is LNHDA and CDR2 is SQIVND in the germline V gene (reference sequence). CDR3 nucleotide sequence: TGTGCCACCATAGCACGGGACAGGGGCAATGGCTACACCTTC. It specifies CATIARDRGNGYTF.

This clonotype showed up many times. The rearrangement uses TRBV20-1 and TRBJ2-3; TRBD2 agrees at 8 bases. The junction had 7 bases not matched to a gene; V was cut back by 3 bases and J by 5 bases. CDR3 size: 14 residues. The germline V gene has CDR1 DFQATT and CDR2 SNEGSKA (reference sequence). DNA of the CDR3: TGCAGTGCTAGTAGGCCGGGGGGGGGAGATACGCAGTATTTT. Its protein is CSASRPGGGDTQYF.

Worth noting for this clonotype: This clone may be a read error of a much larger clone one base away. This chain links TRBV20-1 with TRBJ2-2; TRBD2 matches 8 bases. This CDR3 region has 14 residues. Germline V gene data show CDR1 as DFQATT and CDR2 as SNEGSKA (reference sequence). V lost 6 bases, J lost 3 bases, and 6 bases stayed unmatched. CDR3 sequence (DNA): TGCAGTGCAAAGAGGCGGGGGGACACCGGGGAGCTGTTTTTT. It translates to CSAKRRGDTGELFF.

In the case of this clonotype: A junction end diverges from the germline sequence, so it may reflect a read error. V usage is TRBV2 and J usage is TRBJ1-4; maybe TRBD1 (5 bases). The CDR3 totals 15 residues. Per germline, CDR1 SNHLY and CDR2 FYNNEI. The CDR3 protein is CASKAGWTTNEKLFF. In DNA, the CDR3 is TGTGCCAGCAAAGCAGGGTGGACAACTAACGAAAAACTGTTTTTT.

The chain combines TRBV9 with TRBJ2-6; D remains unclear. Germline CDR1 is SGDLS and CDR2 is YYNGEE. V was shortened by 0 bases and J by 0 bases, with 13 bases between the two germline ends. The CDR3 sequence is 18 residues long. The DNA for the CDR3 is TGTGCCAGCAGCGTAGTCGGGCAGAGCGCCTCTGGGGCCAACGTCCTGACTTTC. Amino acids: CASSVVGQSASGANVLTF.

This clonotype was seen more than once but under ten times. The V gene is TRBV25-1, the J gene TRBJ1-2; D gene ambiguous. Trimming cost V 5 bases and J 0 bases, with 10 bases left between them. Per germline, CDR1 MGHDK and CDR2 SYGVNS. The CDR3 loop spans 14 amino acids. The CDR3 sequence: CASSLSGPNYGYTF. In nucleotides, the CDR3 is TGTGCCAGCAGTTTGTCAGGCCCTAACTATGGCTACACCTTC.

The chain uses TRBV24-1 and TRBJ2-3; D call uncertain. V was cut by 4 bases and J by 0 bases, with 10 bases left in between. The CDR3 totals 15 residues. Germline loops: CDR1 KGHDR, CDR2 SFDVKD. The CDR3 region is CATSDNRASTDTQYF. The CDR3 bases are TGTGCCACCAGTGACAACAGAGCTAGCACAGATACGCAGTATTTT.

This clonotype was seen many times. The CDR3 DNA is TGCAGTGCTCGCTATAGCAATCAGCCCCAGCATTTT. It is translated as CSARYSNQPQHF. The chain uses TRBV20-1 and TRBJ1-5; no reliable D call. This CDR3 spans 12 amino acids. Germline V gene lookup returns CDR1 DFQATT and CDR2 SNEGSKA (reference sequence). Trimming took 5 bases from V and 0 from J, leaving 5 bases between them.

This clonotype occurred many times. The rearrangement joins TRBV4-1 to TRBJ2-5; 9 bases fit TRBD1. The CDR3 length is 17 residues. CDR1 and CDR2 from the germline V gene are MGHRA and YSYEKL. V gave up 1 base and J gave up 5 bases; unmatched junction bases: 11. CDR3 bases: TGCGCCAGCAGCCAAGGTTGGGGGACAGGGTCGGGTGAGACCCAGTACTTC. Residues: CASSQGWGTGSGETQYF.

The gene calls are TRBV25-1 and TRBJ1-6; D is unclear. The V end lost 6 bases, the J end lost 3 bases, and 12 bases lay between the germline ends. Looked up from germline, CDR1 is MGHDK and CDR2 is SYGVNS. The CDR3 length is 15 residues. CDR3 DNA: TGTGCCAGCAGCCTAAGGGAGGGCTATAATTCACCCCTCCACTTT. Translated, it gives CASSLREGYNSPLHF.

The chain uses TRBV2 and TRBJ2-6; tentative D call: TRBD1 (6 bases). The V end was cut by 5 bases, the J end by 0 bases, with 8 bases between. The CDR3 extends over 15 amino acids. The germline gives CDR1 SNHLY, CDR2 FYNNEI. CDR3 DNA sequence: TGTGCCAGCAGTTGGACAGACTCTGGGGCCAACGTCCTGACTTTC. Encoded protein: CASSWTDSGANVLTF.

This clonotype has only a few counts. The rearrangement uses TRBV2 and TRBJ2-5; D may be TRBD2 (6 bases). The CDR3 is 13 amino acids. Germline CDR1 and CDR2: SNHLY and FYNNEI. Trimming stripped 9 bases from V and 1 base from J, with 12 bases between. The DNA for the CDR3 is TGTGCCAGTGTAAGACTAGTCCAAGAGACCCAGTACTTC. Protein product: CASVRLVQETQYF.

The chain uses TRBV29-1 and TRBJ2-3; D uncertain. The CDR3 sequence is 12 residues long. Germline CDR1 reads SQVTM; CDR2 reads ANQGSEA. Trimming cost V 7 bases and J 5 bases, with 13 bases left between them. The CDR3 reads CSAGRLLDTQYF. CDR3 bases: TGCAGCGCTGGCCGACTCCTAGATACGCAGTATTTT.

This clonotype was found many times. The chain uses TRBV6-1 and TRBJ2-2, with D maybe TRBD1 (6 bases). Trimming pared 5 bases from V and 6 bases from J, leaving 16 bases between. CDR3 length: 15 amino acids. Per germline, CDR1 MNHNS and CDR2 SASEGT. The CDR3 nucleotides read TGTGCCAGCAGTAGTGACAGGACCGCGGCCGGGGAGCTGTTTTTT. It is translated as CASSSDRTAAGELFF.

This chain connects TRBV7-6 to TRBJ2-7; 11 bases fit TRBD1. The CDR3 runs to 16 residues. The J segment lost 4 bases and the V segment lost 5 bases, leaving 10 bases of the junction unmatched. CDR1 is SGHVS, CDR2 FNYEAQ, per germline. The CDR3 nucleotides are TGTGCCAGCAGCCCCTGGACAGGGGGCGAAGTGTACGAGCAGTACTTC. Its protein product is CASSPWTGGEVYEQYF. Based on the CDR3 plus reference TRBV7-6 and TRBJ2-7, the full variable domain is GAGVSQSPRYKVTKRGQDVALRCDPISGHVSLYWYRQALGQGPEFLTYFNYEAQQDKSGLPNDRFSAERPEGSISTLTIQRTEQRDSAMYRCASSPWTGGEVYEQYFGPGTRLTVT.

This clonotype was detected many times. This chain connects TRBV9 to TRBJ2-2; TRBD1 aligns across 11 bases. Germline V gives CDR1 SGDLS, CDR2 YYNGEE. V dropped 3 bases and J dropped 4; count of bases not matched to a gene: 8. The CDR3 length is 17 residues. The CDR3 coding sequence is TGTGCCAGCAGCGAGACAGGACAGGGGGCGATCACCGGGGAGCTGTTTTTT. Translating gives CASSETGQGAITGELFF.

This chain uses TRBV19 with TRBJ2-1, with D uncertain. The CDR3 extends over 13 amino acids. Trimming cost V 3 bases and J 6 bases, with 9 bases left between them. Per the germline V gene, CDR1 is LNHDA and CDR2 is SQIVND (reference sequence). The CDR3 sequence: CASSMVWGNEQFF. The CDR3 DNA reads as TGTGCCAGTAGTATGGTCTGGGGCAATGAGCAGTTCTTC.